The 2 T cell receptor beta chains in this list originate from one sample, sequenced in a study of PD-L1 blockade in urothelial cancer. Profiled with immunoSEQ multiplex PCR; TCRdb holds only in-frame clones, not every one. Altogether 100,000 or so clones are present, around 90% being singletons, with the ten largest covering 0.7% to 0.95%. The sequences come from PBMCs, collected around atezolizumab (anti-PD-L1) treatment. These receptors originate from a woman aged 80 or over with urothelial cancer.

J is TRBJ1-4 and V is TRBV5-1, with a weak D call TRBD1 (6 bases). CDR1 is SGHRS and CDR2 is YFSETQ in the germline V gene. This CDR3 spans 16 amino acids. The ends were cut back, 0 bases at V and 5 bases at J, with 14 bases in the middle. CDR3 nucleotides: TGCGCCAGCAGCTTGGTTCGGGGGGCCGAGAATGAAAAACTGTTTTTT. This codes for CASSLVRGAENEKLFF.

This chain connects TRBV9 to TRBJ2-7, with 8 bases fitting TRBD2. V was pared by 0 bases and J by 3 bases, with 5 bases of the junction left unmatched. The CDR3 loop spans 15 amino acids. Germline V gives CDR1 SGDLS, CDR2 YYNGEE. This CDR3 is CASSVGVSGIYEQYF. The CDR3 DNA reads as TGTGCCAGCAGCGTAGGGGTTAGCGGGATCTACGAGCAGTACTTC.